This is a list of T cell receptor beta chains from one sample in a study of T cell changes during pregnancy in multiple sclerosis. The protocol was immunoSEQ multiplex PCR, while the TCRdb copy is restricted to in-frame clones and leaves out a portion. The sample gives about 40,000 clones, about 91% of which show up once; less than 0.9% is in the top ten. Sequences were derived from CD4+ T cells from peripheral blood mononuclear cells, sampled in the third trimester of pregnancy. Receptors originate from a female donor with multiple sclerosis, enrolled in a pregnancy study. Both conserved end residues are part of each CDR3. Each record gives: clone size, J gene, D gene, V gene, CDR3 DNA, CDR3 protein. D genes are given only for firm matches. Clone sizes are given selectively: once, few, many, or a class where the clone is expanded.

NA	TRBJ2-7	TRBD2	TRBV5-8	TGTGCCAGCAGTCCCGGGACTAGCTTCAACGAGCAGTACTTC	CASSPGTSFNEQYF
NA	TRBJ2-6	NA	TRBV6-1	TGTGCCAGCAGTGGGGTACTACAGGGCCCCGGGGCCAACGTCCTGACTTTC	CASSGVLQGPGANVLTF
NA	TRBJ2-3	TRBD2	TRBV6-5	TGTGCCAGCAGTACTGGACTAGCCGCAGATACGCAGTATTTT	CASSTGLAADTQYF
once	TRBJ1-2	TRBD1	TRBV7-3	TGTGCCAGCAGCCGGGACAGGGAGGACTATGGCTACACCTTC	CASSRDREDYGYTF
once	TRBJ2-5	NA	TRBV6-5	TGTGCCAGCAGTGGGACAGAGCCGGGGGAGCAGTACTTC	CASSGTEPGEQYF
NA	TRBJ2-3	NA	TRBV10-3	TGTGCCATCAGTGAGTACCGGACTCCTGGCACAGATACGCAGTATTTT	CAISEYRTPGTDTQYF
NA	TRBJ2-3	TRBD2	TRBV9	TGTGCCAGCAGCGAGGCGGGAGCGAGAGATACGCAGTATTTT	CASSEAGARDTQYF
NA	TRBJ2-1	TRBD2	TRBV19	TGTGCCAGTAGTGGTGGACTAGCTTACAATGAGCAGTTCTTC	CASSGGLAYNEQFF
NA	TRBJ1-1	NA	TRBV5-1	TGCGCCAGCAGGGACAGCCCCCGAACTGAAGCTTTCTTT	CASRDSPRTEAFF
NA	TRBJ1-1	TRBD1	TRBV9	TGTGCCAGCAGCGTCGGGACAGTCTTAATGAACACTGAAGCTTTCTTT	CASSVGTVLMNTEAFF
NA	TRBJ1-2	TRBD1	TRBV5-6	TGTGCCAGCAGCTTTGGCAGGGGGCGTGATGGCTACACCTTC	CASSFGRGRDGYTF
NA	TRBJ1-4	TRBD1	TRBV4-1	TGCGCCAGCAGCCGCCAGGGGGCAGAGGGTGAAAAACTGTTTTTT	CASSRQGAEGEKLFF
NA	TRBJ2-2	NA	TRBV5-6	TGTGCCAGCAGCCTAGGGTTCAGGGTGTCCGGGGAGCTGTTTTTT	CASSLGFRVSGELFF
NA	TRBJ2-1	NA	TRBV21-1	TGTGCCAGCAGCAATAACGGACAGGGTCTAGCGGGAGATACGAATTTGGTCCGAGATGAGCAGTTCTTC	CASSNNGQGLAGDTNLVRDEQFF
NA	TRBJ1-2	TRBD1	TRBV28	TGTGCCAGCAGTTTAGGGGGACAGGATGGCTACACCTTC	CASSLGGQDGYTF
NA	TRBJ2-3	NA	TRBV18	TGTGCCAGCGGAGCTGGCGACAGCACAGATACGCAGTATTTT	CASGAGDSTDTQYF
NA	TRBJ2-3	TRBD1	TRBV7-2	TGTGCCAGCAGCTTATTCGGTGGAAACAGGGGCGCAGATACGCAGTATTTT	CASSLFGGNRGADTQYF
NA	TRBJ2-5	NA	TRBV11-2	TGTGCCAGCAGCTTAGGGGGATCCGAGGGGGTAAAGACCCAGTACTTC	CASSLGGSEGVKTQYF
NA	TRBJ2-7	NA	TRBV10-3	TGTGCCATCAGGACGACCGATTGGAGCGAGCAGTACTTC	CAIRTTDWSEQYF
NA	TRBJ2-5	TRBD1	TRBV5-4	TGTGCCAGCAGCTTCCGGACAGGACAAGAGACCCAGTACTTC	CASSFRTGQETQYF
NA	TRBJ1-3	NA	TRBV5-5	TGTGCCAGCAGCTTGGGCTCGTCGGGGGGAGACACCATATATTTT	CASSLGSSGGDTIYF
NA	TRBJ1-1	TRBD1	TRBV5-1	TGCGCCAGCAGCTTGGACAGGGGGAACACTGAAGCTTTCTTT	CASSLDRGNTEAFF
NA	TRBJ1-2	NA	TRBV29-1	TGCAGCGTGACTGACAGCTTTAACTATGGCTACACCTTC	CSVTDSFNYGYTF
NA	TRBJ1-3	NA	TRBV2	TGTGCCAGCAGGGAGCAGAGCTCTGGAAACACCATATATTTT	CASREQSSGNTIYF
NA	TRBJ1-1	NA	TRBV19	TGTGCCAGTAGTTTAAGGGAGAATACTGAAGCTTTCTTT	CASSLRENTEAFF
NA	TRBJ2-2	TRBD2	TRBV7-2	TGTGCCAGCAGCCCCACTAGCGTCGCCGGGGAGCTGTTTTTT	CASSPTSVAGELFF
NA	TRBJ2-1	TRBD2	TRBV4-3	TGCGCCAGCAGCCAAGTTAGGCTAGCGGGAGTGGAGCAGTTCTTC	CASSQVRLAGVEQFF
NA	TRBJ2-5	NA	TRBV5-1	TGCGCCAGCAGCTTGATTCCGGGGGGCGCGCTCCAAGAGACCCAGTACTTC	CASSLIPGGALQETQYF
once	TRBJ2-7	TRBD2	TRBV7-2	TGTGCCAGCAGCCCAAGACTAGCGGGAGGGCACGAGCAGTACTTC	CASSPRLAGGHEQYF
NA	TRBJ2-7	NA	TRBV7-2	TGTGCCAGCAGCTTGGTCAGGGATCAGCACGAGCAGTACTTC	CASSLVRDQHEQYF
NA	TRBJ2-7	NA	TRBV7-6	TGTGCCAGCACCGATTACTGGGCTAAGTACTTC	CASTDYWAKYF
once	TRBJ2-5	NA	TRBV2	TGTGCCAGCAAAAGGGATGAGGCAGGGTGGGAGACCCAGTACTTC	CASKRDEAGWETQYF
once	TRBJ2-1	TRBD2	TRBV5-1	TGCGCCAGCAGCCCGCCTAGCGGGTATTCCAATGAGCAGTTCTTC	CASSPPSGYSNEQFF
medium-sized	TRBJ1-1	TRBD1	TRBV18	TGTGCCAGCTCACCCCGGGACAGGGACACTGAAGCTTTCTTT	CASSPRDRDTEAFF
NA	TRBJ2-1	TRBD2	TRBV7-2	TGTGCCAGCAGCTCGATCATACTAGCGGGGTTGGATGAGCAGTTCTTC	CASSSIILAGLDEQFF
NA	TRBJ1-2	TRBD1	TRBV6-1	TGTGCCAGCAGTGAAGACTGGCAGGGGGCGAACTATGGCTACACCTTC	CASSEDWQGANYGYTF
NA	TRBJ2-2	TRBD2	TRBV6-1	TGTGCCAGCAGTCGTGGACTAGCACCCACCGGGGAGCTGTTTTTT	CASSRGLAPTGELFF
NA	TRBJ2-7	TRBD1	TRBV29-1	TGCAGCGTTGAATCCCGGACAGGGGCCTACGAGCAGTACTTC	CSVESRTGAYEQYF